The 5 T cell receptor beta chains below were found in one sample sequenced in a study of CD4 T cells in relation to SARS-CoV-2 and coronaviruses. The table came from immunoSEQ multiplex PCR; TCRdb's copy has only in-frame clones and leaves some out. The sample contains approximately 20,000 clones, approximately 72% of which appear only once. Antigens for these TCRs are unknown. The unexposed donors gave CD4+ T cells in about 2010-2019, prior to COVID-19. After roughly ten days of culture, CD4+ T cells were isolated. Sequenced input: CD4+ T cells from PBMCs, cultured in vitro. Receptors were obtained from a human donor in good health.

V and J are TRBV9 and TRBJ2-3; D gene unclear. The CDR3 covers 12 residues. Trimming left V 4 bases short and J 5 bases short, with 8 bases between. Per the germline V gene, CDR1 is SGDLS and CDR2 is YYNGEE. The CDR3 DNA is TGTGCCAGCAGCCCGCAAGAAGATACGCAGTATTTT. It encodes CASSPQEDTQYF.

The rearrangement links TRBV10-1 to TRBJ2-1, with a possible D match to TRBD2 (5 bases). Germline values: CDR1 WNHNN, CDR2 SYGVQD (reference sequence). The V and J ends lost 0 bases and 7 bases respectively, with 16 bases between them. The CDR3 is 16 amino acids. CDR3 DNA: TGCGCCAGCAGTGAGTCGTTGGCCCCCGAGGGTAATGAGCAGTTCTTC. Translating gives CASSESLAPEGNEQFF.

The V gene is TRBV19, the J gene TRBJ2-2; no clear D gene. The CDR3 is 15 amino acids. The V end was cut by 3 bases, the J end by 0 bases, with 8 bases between. The germline V gene encodes CDR1 LNHDA and CDR2 SQIVND (reference sequence). This chain's CDR3 is CASSIVDANTGELFF. DNA for the CDR3: TGTGCCAGTAGTATCGTGGACGCGAACACCGGGGAGCTGTTTTTT. Complete variable domain (other parts from reference TRBV19 and TRBJ2-2): DGGITQSPKYLFRKEGQNVTLSCEQNLNHDAMYWYRQDPGQGLRLIYYSQIVNDFQKGDIAEGYSVSREKKESFPLTVTSAQKNPTAFYLCASSIVDANTGELFFGEGSRLTVL.

The CDR3 reads CASSGQEGVEKLFF. As DNA, the CDR3 is TGTGCCAGCAGTGGCCAGGAGGGGGTTGAAAAACTGTTTTTT. The genes are TRBV5-4 and TRBJ1-4; D is perhaps TRBD1 (6 bases). Deletions cut 5 bases from V and 7 bases from J, with 15 bases between. The CDR3 extends over 14 amino acids. CDR1 is SGHNT, CDR2 YYREEE, per germline (reference sequence).

This clone was counted once. The chain is built from TRBV27 and TRBJ2-1; no definite D call. The CDR3 covers 17 residues. CDR1 MNHEY and CDR2 SMNVEV come from the germline V gene (reference sequence). Deletions cut 5 bases from V and 0 bases from J, with 17 bases between. In nucleotides, the CDR3 is TGTGCCAGCAGTCTTGACAAGGGCCCGAGCTCCTACAATGAGCAGTTCTTC. Translating it yields CASSLDKGPSSYNEQFF.